The following is a T cell receptor beta chain sequence with its context. Its matching antigen is unknown. TCRdb re-analysed the PCR reads in MiXCR, keeping a single row per CDR3 protein. The sample consists of a few hundred thousand distinct CDR3 sequences, roughly 23% of them appearing once. This sample was taken from a study of molecular identifiers for immune sequencing clone quantification. Overall study results and limits: Underestimation of highly expanded clone sizes could arise where identical TCR molecules share a barcode.

V lost 7 bases, J lost 6 bases, and 9 bases stayed unmatched. CDR1 is SEHNR and CDR2 is FQNEAQ in the germline V gene (reference sequence). This CDR3 is 14 amino acids long. Naive CD8 T cells were picked out by sorting for CD8+CD4-CCR7+CD45RA+. The sequenced sample consisted of naive CD8+ T cells from blood, with Jurkat cell RNA spiked in. This sample's subset: FACS-sorted CD8+CD4-CCR7+CD45RA+ naive T cells. J is TRBJ2-7 and V is TRBV7-9, with 10 bases matching TRBD1. This TCR derives from a human donor in good health. Some libraries in this study had Jurkat cell RNA spiked in. The CDR3 loop is CASTHPGQGFEQYF. The CDR3 bases are TGTGCCAGCACCCACCCGGGACAGGGGTTCGAGCAGTACTTC.